This TCR beta chain was sequenced for a study of OX40 agonist ivuxolimab in advanced cancers. Blood draws occurred at baseline, cycle 4 day 1, and cycle 7 day 1. This table comes from immunoSEQ multiplex PCR, and its TCRdb copy is limited to in-frame clones, with some not included. The table records about 60,000 clones, roughly 84% of them present only once. The sequencing used CD4+ or CD8+ T cells sorted from blood, collected in a trial of the OX40 agonist ivuxolimab. The sequence derives from an adult with an advanced solid tumor such as melanoma, head and neck, liver or kidney cancer.

In DNA, the CDR3 is TGTGCCAGCAGCTTAGCGGGGACAGGGGATGAAAAACTGTTTTTT. Translation: CASSLAGTGDEKLFF. The chain carries TRBV7-2 and TRBJ1-4, with 10 nucleotides matching TRBD1. CDR3 size: 15 residues. V dropped 0 bases and J dropped 6; count of bases not matched to a gene: 1. Germline V gives CDR1 SGHTA, CDR2 FQGNSA.